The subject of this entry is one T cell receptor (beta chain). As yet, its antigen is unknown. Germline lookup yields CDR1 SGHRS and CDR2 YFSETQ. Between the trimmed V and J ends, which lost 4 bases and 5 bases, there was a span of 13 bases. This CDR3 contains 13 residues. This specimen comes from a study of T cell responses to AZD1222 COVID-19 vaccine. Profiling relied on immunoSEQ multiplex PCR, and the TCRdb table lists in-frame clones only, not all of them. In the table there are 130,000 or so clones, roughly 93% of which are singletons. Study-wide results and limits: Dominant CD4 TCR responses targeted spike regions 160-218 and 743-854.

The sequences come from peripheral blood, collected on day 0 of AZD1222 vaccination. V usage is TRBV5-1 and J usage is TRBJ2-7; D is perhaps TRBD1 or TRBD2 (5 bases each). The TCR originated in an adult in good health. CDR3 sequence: CASSLPGTDEQYF. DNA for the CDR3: TGCGCCAGCAGCCTTCCAGGGACCGACGAGCAGTACTTC.